Each of the 21 T cell receptor beta chains below was sequenced from the same sample in a study of blood T cell repertoires in COVID-19. Profiling relied on immunoSEQ multiplex PCR, and the TCRdb table lists in-frame clones only, not all of them. The table has 250,000 to 350,000 clones, roughly 90% seen once. Sequences were obtained from PBMCs or T cells enriched from blood (not recorded which). These TCRs come from a man in his sixties who had recovered from COVID-19.

The chain employs TRBV2 and TRBJ2-1, with a weak D call TRBD2 (5 bases). Trimming cost V 5 bases and J 4 bases, with 15 bases left between them. This CDR3 has 15 residues. Germline CDR1 reads SNHLY; CDR2 reads FYNNEI. The DNA for the CDR3 is TGTGCCAGCAGTCCCCCTGGGAGCACATACAATGAGCAGTTCTTC. Encoded protein: CASSPPGSTYNEQFF.

The chain carries TRBV5-6 and TRBJ2-1; 13 positions agree with TRBD2. Germline-derived CDR1 and CDR2 are SGHDT and YYEEEE. V shed 3 bases, J shed 5 bases, and the junction held 5 bases outside the gene matches. There are 16 residues in the CDR3. CDR3 protein: CASSWTSGSAHNEQFF. The CDR3 region has the DNA TGTGCCAGCAGCTGGACTAGCGGGAGTGCACACAATGAGCAGTTCTTC.

The chain recombines TRBV11-3 with TRBJ2-3, with TRBD2 identical over 9 bases. The germline V gene encodes CDR1 SGHNT and CDR2 YENEEA. Trimming removed 4 bases from V and 3 bases from J; junction bases left unmatched: 5. The CDR3 covers 15 residues. CDR3 sequence: CASSSRGLATDTQYF. The CDR3 bases are TGTGCCAGCAGCTCACGCGGACTAGCGACAGATACGCAGTATTTT.

In its sample, this clone was seen once. This sequence joins TRBV6-5 and TRBJ2-3; 12 nucleotides line up with TRBD2. Trimming at V came to 2 bases and at J to 3 bases, leaving 3 bases not matched to a gene. This CDR3 contains 16 residues. Germline V gene lookup returns CDR1 MNHEY and CDR2 SVGAGI. CDR3 protein: CASSYLTSGRTDTQYF. CDR3 DNA sequence: TGTGCCAGCAGTTACCTGACTAGCGGGAGAACAGATACGCAGTATTTT.

V usage is TRBV9 and J usage is TRBJ2-1; 9 bases match TRBD2. This CDR3 has 17 amino acids. V lost 4 bases and J lost 6; bases outside the gene matches: 14. Germline CDR1 is SGDLS and CDR2 is YYNGEE. CDR3 amino acids: CASSPGGGGGALNEQFF. CDR3 nucleotide sequence: TGTGCCAGCAGCCCCGGAGGGGGCGGGGGGGCCCTCAATGAGCAGTTCTTC.

The chain has TRBV5-1 and TRBJ1-3; 9 nucleotides align to TRBD1. The V gene's germline CDR1 is SGHRS and CDR2 YFSETQ. Trimming at V came to 5 bases and at J to 3 bases, leaving 3 bases not matched to a gene. The CDR3 runs 14 residues. Here the CDR3 reads CASRTGGFGNTIYF. CDR3 DNA: TGCGCCAGCAGGACAGGGGGATTTGGAAACACCATATATTTT.

This clone came up once. The J gene is TRBJ1-1, the V gene TRBV11-2, with 7 positions matching TRBD1. J lost 5 bases, V lost 0 bases, and 6 bases had no gene match. The CDR3 contains 15 residues. Germline V lookup: CDR1 SGHAT, CDR2 FQNNGV. The CDR3 loop reads CASSLEGTAVTEAFF. CDR3 bases: TGTGCCAGCAGCTTAGAAGGGACAGCGGTGACTGAAGCTTTCTTT.

This chain uses TRBV6-5 with TRBJ1-6; D is possibly TRBD1 (6 bases). Germline V CDR1 and CDR2: MNHEY, SVGAGI. Trimming removed 5 bases from V and 10 bases from J, with 18 bases in between. The CDR3 has 15 residues. The CDR3, as DNA: TGTGCCAGCAGTACCGTGGGGGGGCCGAGGTCACCCCTCCACTTT. Amino acid sequence: CASSTVGGPRSPLHF.

The V call is TRBV21-1, the J call TRBJ2-1; the DNA was not used to check the table's D call, TRBD1. TRBV21-1 is shown as a pseudogene. This CDR3 region has 16 residues. The CDR3 reads CASSTKTGTGSYEQFF. The DNA of the CDR3 is TGTGCCAGCAGCACAAAAACCGGGACAGGGAGTTATGAGCAGTTCTTC.

The chain employs TRBV1 and TRBJ1-1; the D segment call TRBD1 is taken from the table without a DNA check. TRBV1 represents a pseudogene. This CDR3 is 20 amino acids long. CDR3: CTSSQDSSLGTEQMNTEAFF. The CDR3, as DNA: TGCACCAGCAGCCAAGATTCTTCACTGGGTACAGAACAAATGAACACTGAAGCTTTCTTT.

This chain joins TRBV29-1 and TRBJ2-2, with 7 bases fitting TRBD2. Germline CDR1 is SQVTM and CDR2 is ANQGSEA. CDR3 length: 13 amino acids. Trimming cost V 4 bases and J 7 bases; bases outside gene matches: 6. CDR3: CSVAREMGGELFF. The CDR3 DNA is TGCAGCGTTGCGCGGGAGATGGGCGGGGAGCTGTTTTTT.

The chain carries TRBV19 and TRBJ1-5, with 8 bases identical to TRBD1. CDR1 is LNHDA, CDR2 SQIVND, per germline (reference sequence). Trimming cost V 4 bases and J 9 bases; bases outside gene matches: 5. CDR3 length: 13 residues. CDR3 in DNA: TGTGCCAGTAGTACGACAGGGGTAGGGCCCCAGCATTTT. This translates into CASSTTGVGPQHF.

V usage is TRBV12-5 and J usage is TRBJ1-3, with a weak D call TRBD1 (5 bases). From germline, CDR1 is LGHNT and CDR2 FRNRAP. Trimming took off 7 bases at V and 0 bases at J, with 19 bases between the two ends. The CDR3 is 17 residues long. The CDR3: CASALTWGEISGNTIYF. The CDR3 DNA follows: TGTGCTAGTGCCCTGACCTGGGGGGAGATCTCTGGAAACACCATATATTTT.

This chain links TRBV27 with TRBJ2-1, with 11 bases that match TRBD2. Germline CDR1 is MNHEY and CDR2 is SMNVEV (reference sequence). The CDR3 consists of 16 residues. The V and J ends lost 8 bases and 7 bases, in that order; junction bases with no gene match: 13. CDR3 nucleotides: TGTGCCAGCGCCAGATTAGCGGGGGGGCGTTTAAATGAGCAGTTCTTC. Translation gives CASARLAGGRLNEQFF.

The gene calls are TRBV7-9 and TRBJ2-7; D is unresolved. Germline lookup yields CDR1 SEHNR and CDR2 FQNEAQ (reference sequence). The CDR3 covers 10 residues. The V gene lost 8 bases and the J gene lost 4 bases, with 6 bases spanning the gap. In nucleotides, the CDR3 is TGTGCCAGCGGTACTTACGAGCAGTACTTC. Residues: CASGTYEQYF. The whole variable domain, filled in from reference TRBV7-9 and TRBJ2-7, reads DTGVSQNPRHKITKRGQNVTFRCDPISEHNRLYWYRQTLGQGPEFLTYFQNEAQLEKSRLLSDRFSAERPKGSFSTLEIQRTEQGDSAMYLCASGTYEQYFGPGTRLTVT.

This chain joins TRBV19 and TRBJ1-5; D perhaps matches TRBD1 (6 bases). V was cut by 1 base and J by 2 bases, with 18 bases left in between. The CDR3 contains 18 residues. Per the germline V gene, CDR1 is LNHDA and CDR2 is SQIVND (reference sequence). The CDR3 is CASSIGQGIMKGNQPQHF. CDR3 DNA: TGTGCCAGTAGTATAGGGCAGGGGATCATGAAGGGCAATCAGCCCCAGCATTTT.

V and J are TRBV2 and TRBJ1-5; unclear D gene. Germline-derived CDR1 and CDR2 are SNHLY and FYNNEI. Trimming left V 5 bases short and J 5 bases short, with 10 bases between. The CDR3 length is 13 residues. CDR3 nucleotide sequence: TGTGCCAGCAGTAAGGATCAGGATCAGCCCCAGCATTTT. Amino acid sequence: CASSKDQDQPQHF.

The chain joins TRBV5-1 to TRBJ2-3; 10 bases align to TRBD1. The ends lost 3 bases at V and 3 bases at J; junction bases unmatched: 4. CDR3 length: 15 residues. The V gene's germline CDR1 is SGHRS and CDR2 YFSETQ. The CDR3 region is CASSWGQGSTDTQYF. CDR3 nucleotide sequence: TGCGCCAGCAGCTGGGGACAGGGGAGTACAGATACGCAGTATTTT.

This chain connects TRBV5-4 to TRBJ2-3; 11 nucleotides agree with TRBD2. The V gene's germline CDR1 is SGHNT and CDR2 YYREEE (reference sequence). The CDR3 totals 17 residues. Germline trimming cut 1 base from V and 4 bases from J; bases unmatched to any gene: 8. The DNA of the CDR3 is TGTGCCAGCAGCTTGATAGCGGGAGGGCCAATCGCAGATACGCAGTATTTT. Residues: CASSLIAGGPIADTQYF.

The chain employs TRBV10-1 and TRBJ2-7; TRBD2 matches at 7 bases. Germline loops: CDR1 WNHNN, CDR2 SYGVQD (reference sequence). The CDR3 covers 14 residues. J was trimmed by 3 bases and V by 8 bases; bases with no gene match: 10. The CDR3 sequence: CASSSGAGNYEQYF. CDR3 nucleotides: TGCGCCAGCTCAAGCGGGGCGGGGAACTACGAGCAGTACTTC.

J is TRBJ2-7 and V is TRBV7-8; 9 positions match TRBD1. CDR3 length: 16 amino acids. Germline CDR1 SGHVS, CDR2 FQNEAQ. The junction had 9 bases not matched to a gene; V was cut back by 0 bases and J by 6 bases. CDR3 DNA sequence: TGTGCCAGCAGCTTAGCCGTGACAGGGGGGGGTTCCGAGCAGTACTTC. It specifies CASSLAVTGGGSEQYF.